The 25 T cell receptor beta chains below come from one sample, sequenced in a study of breast tumors, draining lymph nodes, adjacent tissues. The lymph nodes were axillary draining lymph nodes from breast cancer patients. TCRdb re-derived calls from the multiplex PCR reads in MiXCR, one entry per CDR3 protein. The repertoire holds some 170,000 distinct CDR3 sequences, around a third seen once, with more than 3.5% in the top ten. The specimen was axillary lymph node tissue. The source of these receptors is a female donor with breast cancer. Some clones in this sample may be carry-over from other donors' samples.

The chain couples TRBV7-2 to TRBJ2-7, with D perhaps matching TRBD2 (6 bases). The CDR3 runs 15 residues. Germline loops: CDR1 SGHTA, CDR2 FQGNSA. V was shortened by 1 base and J by 2 bases, with 12 bases between the two germline ends. The chain's CDR3 is CASSLDGAGTYEQYF. For the CDR3, the DNA is TGTGCCAGCAGCTTAGACGGGGCGGGGACCTACGAGCAGTACTTC.

On this clonotype: A much larger clone lies one base from this, so it may be a read error. J is TRBJ1-1 and V is TRBV15; D unresolved. There are 15 residues in the CDR3. CDR1 and CDR2 (germline): LNHNV, YYDKDF (reference sequence). The DNA of the CDR3 is TGTGCCTCCAGCAGAGATCGAATTGGCTCCCGTGAAGCTTTCTTT. Its protein is CASSRDRIGSREAFF.

This clonotype was observed at least ten times. The CDR3 here is CASHEGAGGIQETQYF. CDR3 nucleotide sequence: TGTGCCAGCCATGAAGGAGCGGGAGGGATCCAAGAGACCCAGTACTTC. The chain links TRBV12-3 or TRBV12-4 to TRBJ2-5, with 10 bases aligning to TRBD2. The CDR3 sequence is 16 residues long. V was pared by 8 bases and J by 1 base, with 10 bases of the junction left unmatched.

In this sample, this clonotype turned up a few times. This chain connects TRBV12-3 or TRBV12-4 to TRBJ2-1; 8 bases align to TRBD2. The CDR3 spans 15 residues. The trim removed 3 bases at V and 10 bases at J, leaving 11 bases unmatched. The CDR3 reads CASSFGGGLPREQFF. CDR3 nucleotides: TGTGCCAGCAGTTTCGGGGGGGGGCTCCCTCGGGAGCAGTTCTTC.

This clonotype was found many times. The CDR3 DNA reads TGCAGCGCCCTACAGGGAGGTGGCAATCAGCCCCAGCATTTT. Translated: CSALQGGGNQPQHF. J is TRBJ1-5 and V is TRBV29-1, with D possibly matching TRBD1 (6 bases). The CDR3 length is 14 residues. Trimming left V 7 bases short and J 2 bases short, with 15 bases between. Germline CDR1 is SQVTM and CDR2 is ANQGSEA.

This clonotype occurred many times. The rearrangement uses TRBV9 and TRBJ1-2; no clear D. The CDR3 is made up of 13 amino acids. CDR1 is SGDLS and CDR2 is YYNGEE in the germline V gene. V gave up 4 bases and J gave up 5 bases, with 12 bases separating them. CDR3 protein: CASSPSGVYGYTF. CDR3 coding DNA: TGTGCCAGCAGCCCCAGCGGGGTGTATGGCTACACCTTC.

As to this clonotype: One end of the junction fails to match germline, which may point to a read error. This rearrangement joins TRBV11-1 to TRBJ2-3; D may correspond to TRBD1 or TRBD2 (6 bases each). The germline CDR1 and CDR2 sequences are SGHAT and FQDESV (reference sequence). The CDR3 is 17 residues long. In DNA form, the CDR3 reads TGTGCCAGCAGCCCTGAGACGGGGGCCTTTTGGACAGATACGCAGTACTTT. Its translation is CASSPETGAFWTDTQYF. The full variable domain, completed using reference TRBV11-1 and TRBJ2-3, is EAEVAQSPRYKITEKSQAVAFWCDPISGHATLYWYRQILGQGPELLVQFQDESVVDDSQLPKDRFSAERLKGVDSTLKIQPAELGDSAMYLCASSPETGAFWTDTQYFGPGTRLTVL.

The V call is TRBV30, the J call TRBJ1-5; TRBD1 aligns across 8 bases. CDR1 and CDR2 (germline): GTSNPN, SVGIG (reference sequence). The CDR3 length is 12 residues. J was trimmed by 3 bases and V by 7 bases; bases with no gene match: 2. In DNA, the CDR3 is TGTGCCTTACAGGGGGACAATCAGCCCCAGCATTTT. It yields the protein CALQGDNQPQHF.

The chain recombines TRBV13 with TRBJ2-3, with D maybe TRBD2 (6 bases). Germline V gene data show CDR1 as PRHDT and CDR2 as FYEKMQ (reference sequence). Trimming shortened V by 8 bases and J by 8 bases, and 23 bases separated the two germline ends. The CDR3 has 15 amino acids. DNA for the CDR3: TGTGCCAGCGGTTCCCCTAGCGCGTCGGCCGGTACGCAGTATTTT. It yields the protein CASGSPSASAGTQYF.

This clonotype has ten or more counts. The chain is built from TRBV6-2 or TRBV6-3 and TRBJ2-3, with D tentatively TRBD1 or TRBD2 (5 bases each). The CDR3 runs 13 residues. With 0 bases removed from V and 13 bases from J, the gap between germline ends came to 14 bases. Germline values: CDR1 MNHEY, CDR2 SVGEGT. The CDR3: CASSYSGTAEKYF. The CDR3, as DNA: TGTGCCAGCAGTTACTCAGGGACCGCTGAGAAGTATTTT.

This clonotype was seen many times. The V and J genes are TRBV27 and TRBJ1-6; D remains ambiguous. This CDR3 comprises 17 residues. V was trimmed by 0 bases and J by 0 bases, leaving 9 bases between them. CDR1 MNHEY and CDR2 SMNVEV come from the germline V gene (reference sequence). The CDR3 DNA reads as TGTGCCAGCAGTTTATCCGTCGCTAGCTCCTATAATTCACCCCTCCACTTT. This codes for CASSLSVASSYNSPLHF.

This chain joins TRBV12-3 or TRBV12-4 and TRBJ1-6; D may be TRBD1 (5 bases). Trimming left V 10 bases short and J 9 bases short, with 22 bases between. The CDR3 sequence is 15 residues long. Here the CDR3 reads CAIRGRLGAGSPLHF. CDR3 DNA sequence: TGTGCCATTAGAGGGAGGCTAGGGGCCGGTTCACCCCTCCACTTT.

At least ten counts were recorded for this clonotype. This rearrangement joins TRBV19 to TRBJ1-2, with 9 positions matching TRBD1. Germline V CDR1 and CDR2: LNHDA, SQIVND (reference sequence). V was clipped by 5 bases and J by 2 bases; unmatched bases: 9. The CDR3 extends over 16 amino acids. The CDR3 DNA sequence: TGTGCCAGTAGTCCGCTTACCGGGACAGGGAACTATGGCTACACCTTC. Protein product: CASSPLTGTGNYGYTF.

The sample holds many counts of this clonotype. This chain joins TRBV7-3 and TRBJ2-1, with 10 positions matching TRBD2. The CDR3 totals 15 residues. CDR1 is SGHTA and CDR2 is FQGTGA in the germline V gene. V shed 5 bases and J 7 bases; nucleotides not matched to a gene: 8. The CDR3 DNA sequence: TGTGCCAGCAGCGTAGGTAGCGGGAGGACAAATGAGCAGTTCTTC. It codes for CASSVGSGRTNEQFF.

This clonotype was counted at least ten times. The chain uses TRBV29-1 and TRBJ2-7; a possible D gene is TRBD2 (6 bases). CDR1 and CDR2 from the germline V gene are SQVTM and ANQGSEA. The CDR3 has 14 amino acids. The germline V and J ends were trimmed by 7 bases and 6 bases, with 22 bases remaining between them. The DNA for the CDR3 is TGCAGCGCAAGTCGTGTAGGGAGGTACAGCGAGCAGTACTTC. It translates to CSASRVGRYSEQYF.

This chain connects TRBV10-3 to TRBJ1-2; 7 bases align to TRBD1. J lost 2 bases, V lost 5 bases, and 5 bases had no gene match. CDR1 and CDR2 from the germline V gene are ENHRY and SYGVKD. The CDR3 is made up of 14 amino acids. CDR3 in DNA: TGTGCCATCAGTCAGACAGGGTCCAACTATGGCTACACCTTC. It yields the protein CAISQTGSNYGYTF.

The J gene is TRBJ2-5, the V gene TRBV7-9, with a possible D match to TRBD1 (7 bases). The CDR3 is 15 residues long. Germline CDR1 and CDR2: SEHNR and FQNEAQ (reference sequence). Trimming pared 10 bases from V and 0 bases from J, leaving 18 bases between. CDR3 coding DNA: TGTGCCACTAGCAGGGGGGAGAGCAACCAAGAGACCCAGTACTTC. This translates into CATSRGESNQETQYF.

The gene calls are TRBV19 and TRBJ1-1; D unresolved. The CDR3 totals 15 residues. From germline, CDR1 is LNHDA and CDR2 SQIVND (reference sequence). V was pared by 2 bases and J by 1 base, with 11 bases between. The CDR3 bases are TGTGCCAGTAGTATAACATGGGAAGGGAACACTGAAGCTTTCTTT. Residues: CASSITWEGNTEAFF.

This clonotype occurred many times. The chain carries TRBV20-1 and TRBJ2-7; tentatively, D is TRBD2 (5 bases). CDR3 length equals 15 residues. Per germline, CDR1 DFQATT and CDR2 SNEGSKA (reference sequence). V shed 3 bases and J shed 5 bases, with 20 bases lying between them. DNA for the CDR3: TGCAGTGCTAGGGATCTCGAGGGAGAGACCCACGAGCAGTACTTC. The encoded protein is CSARDLEGETHEQYF.

This clonotype was observed at least ten times. This sequence joins TRBV9 and TRBJ1-3, with 11 bases matching TRBD1. The trim removed 2 bases at V and 0 bases at J, leaving 1 base unmatched. Germline V lookup: CDR1 SGDLS, CDR2 YYNGEE. This CDR3 contains 16 residues. CDR3 in amino acids: CASSVGTGGSGNTIYF. CDR3 sequence (DNA): TGTGCCAGCAGCGTTGGGACAGGGGGCTCTGGAAACACCATATATTTT. The whole variable domain, remainder taken from reference TRBV9 and TRBJ1-3, is DSGVTQTPKHLITATGQRVTLRCSPRSGDLSVYWYQQSLDQGLQFLIQYYNGEERAKGNILERFSAQQFPDLHSELNLSSLELGDSALYFCASSVGTGGSGNTIYFGEGSWLTVV.

The chain recombines TRBV14 with TRBJ2-7, with 8 positions matching TRBD1. From germline, CDR1 is SGHDN and CDR2 FVKESK. V gave up 2 bases and J gave up 6 bases; unmatched junction bases: 3. CDR3 length: 13 residues. The CDR3 sequence is CASSQSTGGEQYF. CDR3 nucleotide sequence: TGTGCCAGCAGCCAATCAACAGGGGGCGAGCAGTACTTC.

In this sample, this clonotype turned up a few times. The chain carries TRBV6-1 and TRBJ2-3; no clear D. The germline V gene encodes CDR1 MNHNS and CDR2 SASEGT. V shed 7 bases and J shed 1 base, with 15 bases lying between them. The CDR3 totals 15 residues. The CDR3 loop reads CASKLVAPGTDTQYF. The CDR3 coding sequence is TGTGCCAGCAAGCTCGTAGCCCCCGGCACAGATACGCAGTATTTT.

The V gene is TRBV12-3 or TRBV12-4, the J gene TRBJ2-3; TRBD2 matches at 12 bases. The CDR3 covers 16 residues. V shed 5 bases and J 11 bases; nucleotides not matched to a gene: 14. CDR3 in amino acids: CASSPDLAGGPLMQYF. CDR3 in DNA: TGTGCCAGCAGTCCGGATCTAGCGGGAGGGCCGTTAATGCAGTATTTT.

This clonotype has ten or more counts. V and J are TRBV6-2 or TRBV6-3 and TRBJ2-7; no firm D call. The CDR3 sequence is 13 residues long. Germline CDR1 reads MNHEY; CDR2 reads SVGEGT. Trimming left V 4 bases short and J 5 bases short, with 12 bases between. In nucleotides, the CDR3 is TGTGCCAGCAGTTTACAGATCCAGGACGAGCAGTACTTC. Residues: CASSLQIQDEQYF.

As for this clonotype: A much larger clone is a single base away; this may be a read error. The chain employs TRBV9 and TRBJ2-7; 7 positions match TRBD2. The CDR3 length is 15 residues. Per germline, CDR1 SGDLS and CDR2 YYNGEE. The CDR3 loop reads CASSVGGGPLYEPNF. The CDR3 DNA reads TGTGCCAGCAGCGTGGGGGGAGGGCCTCTGTACGAGCCGAACTTC.